The clone carrying this TCR beta chain was detected many times. Its cognate antigen is unknown. TCRdb reprocessed the 5' RACE reads via MiXCR and lists one record per CDR3 protein. The table records 84,000 or so distinct CDR3 sequences, 3.5% to 5.5% of them present only once. These data are taken from a study of neurological immune-mediated disorders. Findings and limits, study-wide: Subjects shared no identical expanded-clone CDR3 amino acid sequences, suggesting private TCR-beta repertoires in all groups.

This CDR3 is 16 amino acids long. Germline CDR1 and CDR2: SGHRS and YFSETQ. Trimming removed 1 base at V and 0 bases at J, with 8 bases between. Sample time point: longitudinal time-point 3. This chain joins TRBV5-1 and TRBJ2-6; D call uncertain. The TCR comes from an older woman with multiple sclerosis. Sequenced material: PBMCs. Here the CDR3 DNA reads TGCGCCAGCAGCTTGCCCTCCCCCTCTGGGGCCAACGTCCTGACTTTC. Translated: CASSLPSPSGANVLTF.